The 6 T cell receptor beta chains reported below all come from one sample, sequenced in a study of blood T cell repertoires in COVID-19. Assay: immunoSEQ multiplex PCR; the TCRdb copy retains only in-frame clones and omits some. This repertoire shows 98,000 or so clones, about 88% found once; its top ten account for roughly 5%. The sample taken for sequencing was peripheral blood. The receptors shown here come from a human donor in a cohort sampled during active COVID-19.

V usage is TRBV7-9 and J usage is TRBJ1-5; perhaps TRBD1 as D (5 bases). Per germline, CDR1 SEHNR and CDR2 FQNEAQ (reference sequence). The germline V and J ends were trimmed by 2 bases and 3 bases, with 23 bases remaining between them. There are 19 residues in the CDR3. The CDR3 spells CASSLTEGAGVRVNQPQHF. CDR3 nucleotides: TGTGCCAGCAGCTTAACCGAGGGCGCGGGGGTCCGAGTCAATCAGCCCCAGCATTTT.

The chain combines TRBV10-2 with TRBJ2-7, with D possibly matching TRBD1 (6 bases). This CDR3 contains 14 residues. Trimming pared 4 bases from V and 2 bases from J, leaving 12 bases between. The V gene's germline CDR1 is WSHSY and CDR2 SAAADI. The DNA of the CDR3 is TGCGCCAGCAGTGTTGGGACACCTACCTACGAGCAGTACTTC. Amino acids: CASSVGTPTYEQYF.

The chain is built from TRBV19 and TRBJ2-7, with D maybe TRBD1 (6 bases). Between the trimmed V and J ends, which lost 1 base and 2 bases, there was a span of 12 bases. Germline CDR1 LNHDA, CDR2 SQIVND (reference sequence). The CDR3 covers 15 residues. Here the CDR3 reads CASSIVGTSAYEQYF. The CDR3 DNA reads TGTGCCAGTAGTATAGTTGGGACAAGCGCCTACGAGCAGTACTTC.

This clone is a singleton in its sample. This sequence joins TRBV28 and TRBJ2-3; D is undetermined. The CDR3 is 15 amino acids. The ends were cut back, 4 bases at V and 1 base at J, with 12 bases in the middle. Germline V CDR1 and CDR2: MDHEN, SYDVKM. CDR3 region: CASSSSKERTDTQYF. The CDR3 DNA reads as TGTGCCAGCAGTTCCTCCAAGGAGCGCACAGATACGCAGTATTTT. The variable domain in full, completed from reference TRBV28 and TRBJ2-3, reads DVKVTQSSRYLVKRTGEKVFLECVQDMDHENMFWYRQDPGLGLRLIYFSYDVKMKEKGDIPEGYSVSREKKERFSLILESASTNQTSMYLCASSSSKERTDTQYFGPGTRLTVL.

With regard to this clone: At the DNA level, this CDR3 is encoded by other sequences in the same sample as well. The gene calls are TRBV5-1 and TRBJ1-1; a weak D match, TRBD1 (5 bases). This CDR3 has 16 residues. Germline V gives CDR1 SGHRS, CDR2 YFSETQ. The germline V and J ends were trimmed by 0 bases and 2 bases, with 14 bases remaining between them. CDR3 residues: CASSLALGQGNTEAFF. The DNA of the CDR3 is TGCGCCAGCAGCTTGGCGCTTGGTCAGGGTAACACTGAAGCTTTCTTT.

This chain uses TRBV28 with TRBJ2-7; a weak D match, TRBD2 (6 bases). Trimming cost V 10 bases and J 4 bases, with 17 bases left between them. Germline V gene sequence: CDR1 MDHEN, CDR2 SYDVKM. This CDR3 region has 13 residues. The CDR3 is CATVDGSRYEQYF. As DNA, the CDR3 is TGTGCCACCGTGGACGGGAGTAGGTACGAGCAGTACTTC.